The present entry profiles one TCR beta chain with its context. No antigen is known for it. The data stem from a study of T cell repertoires in cytomegalovirus infection. Turning to the study itself: Indications of both CMV infection and matching HLA type were provided by public TCR beta signatures.

Points from the study as a whole: CMV-specific TCR beta clonotypes restricted by HLA-C dominated the ex vivo response. Based on cumulative public TCR beta family frequency, carriers of CMV plus the relevant HLA were identified.

This CDR3 is 14 amino acids long. Trimming took off 2 bases at V and 0 bases at J, with 8 bases between the two ends. The germline gives CDR1 MNHNY, CDR2 SVGAGI (reference sequence). One entry per CDR3 protein, called by TCRdb with MiXCR from the reads. The sample lists around 130,000 distinct CDR3 sequences, roughly 25% occurring once. Sequencing was carried out using PBMCs, sequenced either directly or after in vitro stimulation (not recorded which). The clonotype was recovered from a human donor in good health (CMV status not recorded). Some clones in this sample may be carry-over from other donors' samples. The chain carries TRBV6-6 and TRBJ2-7; maybe TRBD1 (6 bases). In DNA, the CDR3 is TGTGCCAGCAGTTACACAGGGTCCTCCTACGAGCAGTACTTC. Translation: CASSYTGSSYEQYF.